Below, 9 T cell receptor beta chains from the same sample are listed, as sequenced in a study of blood T cell repertoires in COVID-19. The assay was immunoSEQ multiplex PCR, and TCRdb's table has in-frame clones only and misses some. Of about 180,000 clones listed, 75% to 90% are singletons. Material: PBMCs or T cells enriched from blood (not recorded which). Every receptor here comes from a woman in her thirties or forties with acute COVID-19.

The chain links TRBV5-3 to TRBJ2-7; 8 bases agree with TRBD1. TRBV5-3 is identified as an open reading frame with a role that is uncertain. There are 11 residues in the CDR3. Losses at the gene ends were 6 bases for V and 6 bases for J; bases not matched to a gene: 2. CDR3 DNA sequence: TGTGCCAGAACAGGGGGCTGCGAGCAGTACTTC. Translating it yields CARTGGCEQYF.

The CDR3 bases are TGTGCCAGCAGCCTTTTTTTTAGCGAAAAACAAGAGACCCAGTACTTC. Translation gives CASSLFFSEKQETQYF. The chain combines TRBV13 with TRBJ2-5, with a possible D match to TRBD2 (5 bases). V gave up 5 bases and J gave up 2 bases, with 18 bases separating them. In germline, CDR1 is PRHDT, CDR2 FYEKMQ (reference sequence). The CDR3 is 16 amino acids.

DNA of the CDR3: TGTGCCAGCAGCTTAGTAGGGAGGGATACGCAGTATTTT. It translates to CASSLVGRDTQYF. The genes are TRBV7-9 and TRBJ2-3; D is possibly TRBD2 (6 bases). The CDR3 runs 13 residues. With 1 base removed from V and 6 bases from J, the gap between germline ends came to 8 bases. Germline-derived CDR1 and CDR2 are SEHNR and FQNEAQ (reference sequence).

The J gene is TRBJ2-7, the V gene TRBV7-9, with D possibly being TRBD1 (6 bases). Germline V gene sequence: CDR1 SEHNR, CDR2 FQNEAQ (reference sequence). V gave up 4 bases and J gave up 6 bases, with 19 bases separating them. The CDR3 length is 15 residues. CDR3 in DNA: TGTGCCAGCAGCTCTGCAACAGGGAAGAGGCGCGAGCAGTACTTC. Translation: CASSSATGKRREQYF.

This rearrangement joins TRBV28 to TRBJ1-1, with TRBD1 matching 9 bases. CDR1 and CDR2 (germline): MDHEN, SYDVKM. With V trimmed by 4 bases and J by 4 bases, 10 bases remained unmatched. CDR3 length equals 16 residues. The CDR3 sequence is CASSSLQGAWGTEAFF. CDR3 DNA: TGTGCCAGCAGTTCACTACAGGGGGCCTGGGGCACTGAAGCTTTCTTT.

The V gene is TRBV11-3, the J gene TRBJ2-2, with 10 bases matching TRBD1. The V and J ends lost 3 bases and 4 bases, in that order; junction bases with no gene match: 5. The CDR3 contains 16 residues. Germline V lookup: CDR1 SGHNT, CDR2 YENEEA. The CDR3 DNA reads TGTGCCAGCAGCTTCGGACAGGGGGAAGGCACCGGGGAGCTGTTTTTT. Its protein is CASSFGQGEGTGELFF.

The gene calls are TRBV6-5 and TRBJ1-5; D gene uncertain. The CDR3 is 15 amino acids. Germline V gene sequence: CDR1 MNHEY, CDR2 SVGAGI. Trimming stripped 5 bases from V and 0 bases from J, with 11 bases between. The DNA of the CDR3 is TGTGCCAGCAGTCCCGACATTGATAGCAATCAGCCCCAGCATTTT. Its translation is CASSPDIDSNQPQHF.

The rearrangement joins TRBV5-4 to TRBJ2-5, with TRBD2 as a possible D gene (5 bases). Germline CDR1 SGHNT, CDR2 YYREEE (reference sequence). V lost 0 bases, J lost 1 base, and 13 bases lay in between. The CDR3 totals 16 residues. CDR3 DNA sequence: TGTGCCAGCAGCTTGGCCGGGATTTGGGTCCAAGAGACCCAGTACTTC. Amino acids: CASSLAGIWVQETQYF.

The chain recombines TRBV6-1 with TRBJ2-5; tentative D call: TRBD2 (6 bases). The CDR3 loop spans 14 amino acids. The germline V gene has CDR1 MNHNS and CDR2 SASEGT. V was pared by 3 bases and J by 7 bases, with 15 bases between. CDR3 in DNA: TGTGCCAGCAGTGAGGGGTGGCAGGGAGGGACCCAGTACTTC. Residues: CASSEGWQGGTQYF.